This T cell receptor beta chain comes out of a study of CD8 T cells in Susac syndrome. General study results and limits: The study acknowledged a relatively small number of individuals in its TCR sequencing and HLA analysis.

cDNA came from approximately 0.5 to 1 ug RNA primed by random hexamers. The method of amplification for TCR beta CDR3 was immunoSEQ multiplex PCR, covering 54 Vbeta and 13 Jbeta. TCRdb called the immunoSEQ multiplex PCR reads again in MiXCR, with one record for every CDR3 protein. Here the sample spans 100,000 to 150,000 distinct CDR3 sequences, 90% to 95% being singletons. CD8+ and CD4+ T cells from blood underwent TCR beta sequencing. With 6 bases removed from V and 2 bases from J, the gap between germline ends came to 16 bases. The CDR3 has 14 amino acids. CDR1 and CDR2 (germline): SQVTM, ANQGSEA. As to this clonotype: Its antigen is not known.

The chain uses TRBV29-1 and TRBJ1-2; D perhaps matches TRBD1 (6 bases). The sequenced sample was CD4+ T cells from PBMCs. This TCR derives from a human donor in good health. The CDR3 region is CSVQHLQGNYGYTF. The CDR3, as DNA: TGCAGCGTGCAACACCTACAGGGAAACTATGGCTACACCTTC.